This is a list of T cell receptor beta chains from one sample in a study of beta chain features in type 1 diabetes. Sequencing used immunoSEQ multiplex PCR; TCRdb keeps in-frame clones, though not all of them. In the table there are about 340,000 clones, 7.5% to 9% of which are singletons. Input material: central memory CD4+ T cells from blood. The source of these receptors is a woman aged 18-30 years in good health. CDR3s include the opening cysteine and the closing phenylalanine or tryptophan. Each record gives: clone size, V gene, J gene, D gene, CDR3 protein, CDR3 DNA. D genes are given only for firm matches. Size is stated for part of the rows, as once, few or many counts, or as a class when the clone is expanded.

few	TRBV10-3	TRBJ1-2	NA	CAISGTSYGYTF	TGTGCCATCAGTGGGACATCCTATGGCTACACCTTC
many	TRBV7-2	TRBJ2-3	NA	CASSPGTSTDTQYF	TGTGCCAGCAGCCCCGGGACTAGCACAGATACGCAGTATTTT
NA	TRBV4-2	TRBJ2-5	TRBD2	CASSQVLAGEETQYF	TGTGCCAGCAGCCAAGTCCTAGCGGGAGAAGAGACCCAGTACTTC
NA	TRBV25-1	TRBJ2-1	TRBD2	CASSLAGGSYNEQFF	TGTGCCAGCAGTTTAGCGGGAGGGTCCTACAATGAGCAGTTCTTC
many	TRBV2	TRBJ2-7	TRBD1	CASSADRSYEQYF	TGTGCCAGCAGTGCGGACAGGTCCTACGAGCAGTACTTC
few	TRBV6-5	TRBJ2-5	NA	CASSYSAQQETQYF	TGTGCCAGCAGTTACTCGGCTCAGCAAGAGACCCAGTACTTC
few	TRBV18	TRBJ2-5	NA	CASSPQGYQETQYF	TGTGCCAGCTCACCACAGGGCTACCAAGAGACCCAGTACTTC
NA	TRBV9	TRBJ1-5	NA	CASSDGGGNQPQHF	TGTGCCAGCAGCGATGGGGGGGGCAATCAGCCCCAGCATTTT
NA	TRBV7-9	TRBJ1-2	TRBD1	CASSLAGTGNYGYTF	TGTGCCAGCAGCTTAGCGGGGACAGGAAACTATGGCTACACCTTC
few	TRBV7-9	TRBJ2-1	NA	CASSLGQGITYNEQFF	TGTGCCAGCAGCTTAGGGCAGGGGATAACCTACAATGAGCAGTTCTTC
NA	TRBV9	TRBJ2-2	NA	CASSPRTVQHPRRMNTGELFF	TGTGCCAGCAGCCCCCGGACAGTACAACATCCTAGAAGAATGAACACCGGGGAGCTGTTTTTT
few	TRBV11-1	TRBJ2-1	NA	CASSLAGDSYNEQFF	TGTGCCAGCAGCTTAGCGGGAGACTCCTACAATGAGCAGTTCTTC
NA	TRBV4-2	TRBJ2-1	NA	CASSTGQWNNEQFF	TGTGCCAGCAGCACGGGGCAGTGGAACAATGAGCAGTTCTTC
few	TRBV29-1	TRBJ2-1	NA	CSAVLGNEQFF	TGCAGCGCCGTACTAGGGAATGAGCAGTTCTTC
few	TRBV6-5	TRBJ1-5	TRBD1	CASRLSGTGGQPQHF	TGTGCCAGCAGATTATCCGGGACAGGAGGGCAGCCCCAGCATTTT
few	TRBV2	TRBJ1-1	NA	CARVKNTEAFF	TGTGCCAGAGTTAAGAACACTGAAGCTTTCTTT
many	TRBV5-1	TRBJ1-2	TRBD1	CASSSGQGARYGYTF	TGCGCCAGCAGCTCTGGACAGGGCGCTCGGTATGGCTACACCTTC
NA	TRBV4-3	TRBJ1-1	NA	CASSPAATTDTEAFF	TGCGCCAGCAGCCCGGCGGCCACCACGGACACTGAAGCTTTCTTT
NA	TRBV28	TRBJ2-5	NA	CASSSPGSRAETQYF	TGTGCCAGCAGTTCCCCAGGTTCTAGGGCGGAGACCCAGTACTTC
NA	TRBV28	TRBJ2-7	NA	CASSPPGTAEQYF	TGTGCCAGCAGCCCACCGGGGACCGCCGAGCAGTACTTC
NA	TRBV7-9	TRBJ1-1	NA	CASSFGALNTEAFF	TGTGCCAGCAGCTTTGGGGCCCTGAACACTGAAGCTTTCTTT
few	TRBV13	TRBJ2-2	TRBD2	CASSLRLAVNTGELFF	TGTGCCAGCAGCTTACGACTAGCGGTGAACACCGGGGAGCTGTTTTTT
few	TRBV11-2	TRBJ2-7	NA	CASSRGGYEQYF	TGTGCCAGCAGCCGCGGAGGCTACGAGCAGTACTTC
NA	TRBV29-1	TRBJ2-1	NA	CSVQRSRNEQFF	TGCAGCGTTCAGCGGAGTCGCAATGAGCAGTTCTTC
few	TRBV6-5	TRBJ1-2	NA	CASSYSLSRPNYGYTF	TGTGCCAGCAGTTACTCCTTGTCCAGGCCTAACTATGGCTACACCTTC
few	TRBV6-1	TRBJ2-7	NA	CASSEQPRGGYEQYF	TGTGCCAGCAGTGAACAGCCTCGAGGAGGCTACGAGCAGTACTTC
NA	TRBV28	TRBJ2-7	NA	CASSLPRLLEQYF	TGTGCCAGCAGTTTACCCAGGTTACTCGAGCAGTACTTC
few	TRBV6-1	TRBJ2-7	TRBD1	CASSVRTGLIYEQYF	TGTGCCAGCAGTGTGAGGACAGGGTTGATATACGAGCAGTACTTC
NA	TRBV27	TRBJ1-2	NA	CASRPSGPGDYGYTF	TGTGCCAGCAGGCCTTCAGGGCCGGGTGACTATGGCTACACCTTC
few	TRBV2	TRBJ2-5	NA	CASSGAWETQYF	TGTGCCAGCAGCGGGGCCTGGGAGACCCAGTACTTC
NA	TRBV4-3	TRBJ2-4	NA	CASSQVEGAKNIQYF	TGCGCCAGCAGCCAGGTCGAGGGGGCCAAAAACATTCAGTACTTC
NA	TRBV6-6	TRBJ1-5	TRBD1	CASSIRTGVQPQHF	TGTGCCAGCAGTATTCGGACAGGGGTTCAGCCCCAGCATTTT
few	TRBV7-9	TRBJ2-5	NA	CASSSSLRDLPRTQYF	TGTGCCAGCAGCTCCTCCTTGCGGGACCTTCCGAGGACCCAGTACTTC
NA	TRBV5-6	TRBJ2-1	NA	CASSVGGYNEQFF	TGTGCCAGCAGCGTGGGGGGCTACAATGAGCAGTTCTTC
NA	TRBV18	TRBJ2-5	NA	CASSPVQETQYF	TGTGCCAGCTCACCGGTACAAGAGACCCAGTACTTC
few	TRBV5-1	TRBJ2-1	NA	CASSLVYNEQFF	TGCGCCAGCAGCTTGGTCTACAATGAGCAGTTCTTC
NA	TRBV9	TRBJ2-1	NA	CASSEIGGPNNEQFF	TGTGCCAGCAGCGAGATAGGGGGACCGAACAATGAGCAGTTCTTC
few	TRBV19	TRBJ2-6	NA	CASSVVAGANVLTF	TGTGCCAGTAGTGTGGTTGCTGGGGCCAACGTCCTGACTTTC